In this sample, the clone carrying this T cell receptor (beta chain) turned up once. Antigen: not known. This sample is part of a study of T cell responses to AZD1222 COVID-19 vaccine. Study results and caveats: Clonal diversity was possibly underestimated, and white British individuals and females predominated among donors. Reportedly, nearly half the spike-specific TCRs target unmutated variant regions.

The method was immunoSEQ multiplex PCR; TCRdb's version includes in-frame clones alone and lacks a portion of them. The repertoire has 150,000 to 180,000 clones, about 86% of them found once; the top ten carry roughly 5.8%. The CDR3 runs to 15 residues. Trimming at V came to 5 bases and at J to 6 bases, leaving 12 bases not matched to a gene. The V gene's germline CDR1 is SEHNR and CDR2 FQNEAQ (reference sequence). This sequence was found in an adult in good health. The source was peripheral blood, collected on day 0 of MenACWY control vaccination. The chain has TRBV7-9 and TRBJ2-7; 8 bases line up with TRBD2. The CDR3 loop is CASSPPPAGEREQYF. CDR3 nucleotide sequence: TGTGCCAGCAGCCCCCCCCCAGCGGGAGAGCGCGAGCAGTACTTC.